What follows is one TCR beta chain and its context. The CDR3 contains 12 residues. CDR1 and CDR2 from the germline V gene are SGDLS and YYNGEE. Trimming stripped 6 bases from V and 5 bases from J, with 9 bases between. As handled by the study authors: Amplification of reference gene primers was used by the study to estimate nucleated cell counts. The table came from immunoSEQ multiplex PCR; TCRdb's copy has only in-frame clones and leaves some out. V and J calls and clone size are as listed in that table; D and trimming were resolved from the DNA. The sample lists about 530,000 clones, around nine tenths occurring once. These data are taken from a study of blood T cell repertoires in COVID-19. Study in general: PBMCs, B-cell-depleted T cells, or T cells were the source of the cDNA or gDNA that made up the material.

The genes are TRBV9 and TRBJ2-1; D is perhaps TRBD2 (5 bases). The clonotype was recovered from a woman aged 45 to 65 with COVID-19, enrolled during active disease. Sequenced input: peripheral blood. CDR3 loop: CASTDGDNEQFF. In DNA form, the CDR3 reads TGTGCCAGCACGGACGGGGACAATGAGCAGTTCTTC.